This T cell receptor (beta chain) was profiled in a study of shared clonotypes between healthy human individuals. Study-wide points: What naive subsets generally showed was a larger estimated richness than memory subsets showed.

The CDR3 is made up of 14 amino acids. CDR1 SGHRS and CDR2 YFSETQ come from the germline V gene. The ends were cut back, 5 bases at V and 4 bases at J, with 13 bases in the middle. Here immunoSEQ multiplex PCR was the method, and the copy in TCRdb shows in-frame clones only, minus some. The table shows roughly 1,000,000 clones, with approximately 78% occurring only once. As to this clone: Its antigen is unknown.

Sequences were obtained from memory CD4+ T cells from PBMCs. Subset defined: CD45RA-negative fraction. The TCR comes from a man between 18 and 35 years old in good health. Some clones in this sample may be carry-over from other donors' samples. The rearrangement links TRBV5-1 to TRBJ2-1, with D possibly TRBD2 on 5 matching bases. This chain's CDR3 is CASRFIGEYNEQFF. In DNA form, the CDR3 reads TGCGCCAGCAGATTTATCGGGGAGTACAATGAGCAGTTCTTC.